What follows are 17 T cell receptor beta chains derived from one specimen sequenced in a study of tumor-infiltrating lymphocytes in primary liver carcinoma. For blood RNA, unsorted whole blood served as the source, and germline DNA was extracted too. TCR beta cDNA was made from approximately 500 ng total RNA with a constant-region primer. Libraries for TCR beta were built through three nested multiplex PCR rounds, which together made up a slightly modified ARM-PCR procedure. Two initial PCR rounds of around 9 cycles each paired TRBV1-TRBV30 forward primers with a C-beta reverse primer. TCRdb called the multiplex PCR reads again in MiXCR, with one record for every CDR3 protein. The sample lists about 210,000 distinct CDR3 sequences; almost 65% were seen once. Input material: peripheral blood. The origin of the receptors is a woman aged 60 to 75 with primary liver carcinoma and hepatitis B virus infection.

V usage is TRBV5-1 and J usage is TRBJ2-1; 9 positions match TRBD2. CDR3 length: 19 residues. Germline V gene data show CDR1 as SGHRS and CDR2 as YFSETQ. After removal of 0 bases from V and 6 bases from J, the junction contained 16 bases not matched to a gene. CDR3 nucleotide sequence: TGCGCCAGCAGCTTGGTCGCGGGAGGGCATCCCAGGGATCTCAATGAGCAGTTCTTC. Translation gives CASSLVAGGHPRDLNEQFF.

This clonotype was observed a few times. Just one base apart from a much larger clone, this may be a read error. Here the CDR3 omits its conserved ending phenylalanine or tryptophan, so a read error is the likely source. The J gene is TRBJ1-5, the V gene TRBV6-5; D is unclear. CDR1 and CDR2 from the germline V gene are MNHEY and SVGAGI. V was clipped by 2 bases and J by 0 bases, with 2 bases between them. The CDR3 has 13 amino acids. DNA of the CDR3: TGTGCCAGCAGTTACAATAGCAATCAGCCCCAGCATTTG. Translated, it gives CASSYNSNQPQHL.

The chain joins TRBV5-4 to TRBJ2-3; D is ambiguous. Germline V gives CDR1 SGHNT, CDR2 YYREEE (reference sequence). The V gene lost 0 bases and the J gene lost 5 bases, with 13 bases spanning the gap. The CDR3 spans 15 residues. This chain's CDR3 is CASSLGPAQGDTQYF. CDR3 bases: TGTGCCAGCAGCTTGGGCCCAGCCCAAGGAGATACGCAGTATTTT.

For this clonotype: This clone may be a read error of a much larger clone one base away. The CDR3 carries no conserved terminal phenylalanine or tryptophan, so it likely arises from a read error. The chain recombines TRBV6-5 with TRBJ1-3; D not resolved. CDR1 is MNHEY and CDR2 is SVGAGI in the germline V gene. CDR3 length equals 15 residues. V was shortened by 2 bases and J by 0 bases, with 8 bases between the two germline ends. The DNA of the CDR3 is TGTGCCAGCAGTTACGGTTACGTCTCTGGAAACACCATATATTTG. As protein: CASSYGYVSGNTIYL.

With respect to this clonotype: An end of the junction differs from the germline gene, which may be a read error. The genes are TRBV29-1 and TRBJ2-7; D is perhaps TRBD2 (5 bases). The V gene's germline CDR1 is SQVTM and CDR2 ANQGSEA. There are 12 residues in the CDR3. The CDR3 DNA sequence: TGTAGCGTTGAAGCCCGGGACTACGAGCAGTACTTC. Translating gives CSVEARDYEQYF.

Concerning this clonotype: The junction does not match germline at one end; this may be a read error. This chain uses TRBV29-1 with TRBJ2-3, with a possible D match to TRBD2 (5 bases). The germline gives CDR1 SQVTM, CDR2 ANQGSEA. This CDR3 region has 11 residues. The CDR3 DNA follows: TGTAGCGTTGGAGAGTCACACACGCAGTATTTT. This codes for CSVGESHTQYF.

To note about this clonotype: Since a much larger clone is just one base distant, this may be a read error. The chain links TRBV29-1 to TRBJ1-2, with D maybe TRBD1 (5 bases). Germline CDR1 reads SQVTM; CDR2 reads ANQGSEA. The CDR3 loop spans 13 amino acids. CDR3 sequence: CNVVPGRNYGYTF. In DNA form, the CDR3 reads TGCAACGTTGTCCCGGGACGCAACTATGGCTACACCTTC.

This sequence joins TRBV30 and TRBJ1-2, with D possibly being TRBD1 (5 bases). The germline V gene has CDR1 GTSNPN and CDR2 SVGIG (reference sequence). Trimming took 0 bases from V and 6 from J, leaving 11 bases between them. The CDR3 length is 13 residues. Written as DNA, the CDR3 is TGTGCCTGGAGTGTAGAGGGGACGGATGGCTACACCTTC. Its protein product is CAWSVEGTDGYTF.

As to this clonotype: A much larger clone lies a single base off, so this may be a read error. The chain couples TRBV11-1 to TRBJ2-6; D call uncertain. This CDR3 has 17 amino acids. CDR1 and CDR2 from the germline V gene are SGHAT and FQDESV (reference sequence). Trimming stripped 5 bases from V and 3 bases from J, with 17 bases between. The CDR3 sequence: CASSQSVVIYGANVLTF. In nucleotides, the CDR3 is TGTGCCAGCAGCCAAAGCGTGGTAATCTATGGGGCCAACGTCCTGACTTTC.

Concerning this clonotype: One junction end disagrees with the germline gene, perhaps due to a read error. The CDR3: CACSPGQGMNTIYF. The CDR3 bases are TGTGCCTGCAGTCCTGGACAGGGTATGAACACCATATATTTT. The chain is built from TRBV6-1 and TRBJ1-3, with 8 bases fitting TRBD1. The CDR3 spans 14 residues. Per the germline V gene, CDR1 is MNHNS and CDR2 is SASEGT.

The chain recombines TRBV18 with TRBJ1-1; possible D gene TRBD1, 5 bases. Trimming left V 3 bases short and J 11 bases short, with 13 bases between. CDR1 and CDR2 from the germline V gene are KGHSH and LQKENI. The length of the CDR3 is 12 residues. This chain's CDR3 is CASSPSRGTAFF. CDR3 DNA sequence: TGTGCCAGCTCACCGTCCCGGGGGACGGCTTTCTTT.

The V and J genes are TRBV11-1 and TRBJ1-1; 7 bases match TRBD1. Germline CDR1 is SGHAT and CDR2 is FQDESV (reference sequence). J lost 0 bases, V lost 7 bases, and 5 bases had no gene match. The CDR3 has 14 amino acids. The DNA of the CDR3 is TGTGCCAGCACCGGGACAGACTTGAACACTGAAGCTTTCTTT. This translates into CASTGTDLNTEAFF.

This chain connects TRBV19 to TRBJ2-7; D ambiguous. The V and J ends lost 1 base and 2 bases respectively, with 3 bases between them. This CDR3 is 12 amino acids long. Germline values: CDR1 LNHDA, CDR2 SQIVND (reference sequence). The CDR3 protein is CASSIGPYEQYF. The CDR3 DNA follows: TGTGCCAGTAGTATAGGCCCCTACGAGCAGTACTTC.

With regard to this clonotype: This sequence may be a read error, since a much larger clone differs from it by one base. The CDR3 bases are TGTGCCAGCAGTTTGAAAGGGGCCAATCAGCCCCAGCATTTT. This gives the protein CASSLKGANQPQHF. The J gene is TRBJ1-5, the V gene TRBV28; a weak D match, TRBD1 (5 bases). Per germline, CDR1 MDHEN and CDR2 SYDVKM. Trimming took off 3 bases at V and 3 bases at J, with 9 bases between the two ends. This CDR3 comprises 14 residues.

This clonotype came up once. Sequence at one end of the junction differs from germline and may be a read error. This chain joins TRBV7-8 and TRBJ2-7; the D gene could be TRBD1 or TRBD2 (5 bases each). CDR3 size: 14 residues. Germline CDR1 SGHVS, CDR2 FQNEAQ. This CDR3 reads CASSTRTGTYEEYF. The CDR3 nucleotides are TGTGCCAGCAGCACCAGGACGGGGACCTACGAGGAGTACTTC.

Turning to this clonotype: A junction end diverges from the germline sequence, so it may reflect a read error. The chain combines TRBV11-2 with TRBJ2-7; 10 bases are a match to TRBD2. The CDR3 has 18 residues. Germline CDR1 SGHAT, CDR2 FQNNGV. This chain's CDR3 is CTSILIKREGLRTYEQYF. The CDR3 bases are TGTACCAGCATCCTGATTAAGCGGGAGGGCCTTAGGACCTACGAGCAGTACTTC.

Worth noting for this clonotype: The junction and the germline gene differ at one end; a read error may be behind it. The chain couples TRBV28 to TRBJ1-5, with D perhaps matching TRBD1 (5 bases). Germline V lookup: CDR1 MDHEN, CDR2 SYDVKM. This CDR3 is built from 20 residues. CDR3: CASSLSARWPDRDSNQPKHF. DNA for the CDR3: TGTGCCAGCAGTTTATCCGCGAGGTGGCCCGACCGTGACAGTAATCAGCCCAAGCATTTT.